This T cell receptor beta chain was found in a study of cytomegalovirus exposure and HLA in healthy donors. Across the whole study: Within the Caucasian-associated ancestry cluster were roughly 82% of the approximately 400 genotyped donors. Overall study results and limits: The study flagged some 180 TCR beta chains as cytomegalovirus-associated.

PCR used 60 Vbeta primers and 13 Jbeta primers. The repertoire was sequenced with immunoSEQ multiplex PCR; TCRdb's copy has only in-frame clones and lacks some. The sample includes 58,000 or so clones, 75% of them seen just once. The CDR3 covers 12 residues. Looked up from germline, CDR1 is SQVTM and CDR2 is ANQGSEA. Trimming stripped 7 bases from V and 5 bases from J, with 15 bases between. Concerning this clone: The antigen is undetermined.

Each donor's status was that of a healthy bone marrow donor. The study sampled nominally healthy donors, though unrecorded immune exposures were likely. Sample: PBMCs. The sequence derives from a woman aged 40 to 49 in good health and CMV-seropositive. This chain links TRBV29-1 with TRBJ2-7; D is unclear. CDR3 sequence reads: CSARVSYNEQYF. In nucleotides, the CDR3 is TGCAGCGCCCGGGTTTCATACAACGAGCAGTACTTC.